This T cell receptor beta chain was profiled in a study of blood T cell repertoires in COVID-19. This clone came up a few times. The CDR3 spans 16 residues. CDR1 and CDR2 (germline): SGHTA, FQGNSA. Deletions cut 0 bases from V and 2 bases from J, with 11 bases between. The table came from immunoSEQ multiplex PCR; TCRdb's copy has only in-frame clones and leaves some out. The repertoire holds under 200,000 clones, with about four fifths as singletons. Sample: peripheral blood. The rearrangement links TRBV7-2 to TRBJ1-5; tentative D call: TRBD1 (6 bases). This TCR derives from a man between 65 and 85 years old with active or convalescent COVID-19. CDR3 nucleotides: TGTGCCAGCAGCTTAGCAGGGGGTTGGGGCAATCAGCCCCAGCATTTT. Translation gives CASSLAGGWGNQPQHF.